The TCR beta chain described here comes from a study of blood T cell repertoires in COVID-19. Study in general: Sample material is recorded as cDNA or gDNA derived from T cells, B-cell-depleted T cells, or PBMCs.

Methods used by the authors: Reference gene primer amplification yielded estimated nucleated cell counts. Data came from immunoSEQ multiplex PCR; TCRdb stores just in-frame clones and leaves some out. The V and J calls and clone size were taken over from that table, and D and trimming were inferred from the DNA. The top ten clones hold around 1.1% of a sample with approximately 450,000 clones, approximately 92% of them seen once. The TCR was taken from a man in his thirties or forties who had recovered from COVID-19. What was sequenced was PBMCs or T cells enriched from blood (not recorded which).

The CDR3 coding sequence is TGCAGCTACACGGGGGACACAGATACGCAGTATTTT. Protein product: CSYTGDTDTQYF. The V gene is TRBV29-1, the J gene TRBJ2-3, with D possibly TRBD2 on 6 matching bases. The CDR3 is made up of 12 amino acids. Trimming shortened V by 8 bases and J by 2 bases, and 11 bases separated the two germline ends. Per germline, CDR1 SQVTM and CDR2 ANQGSEA.